This T cell receptor (beta chain) was profiled in a study of blood T cell repertoires in COVID-19. Germline V CDR1 and CDR2: SQVTM, ANQGSEA. The CDR3 extends over 13 amino acids. The V gene lost 0 bases and the J gene lost 8 bases, with 10 bases spanning the gap. The protocol was immunoSEQ multiplex PCR, while the TCRdb copy is restricted to in-frame clones and leaves out a portion. The sample has around 130,000 clones, approximately 84% seen once. The sequenced material came from peripheral blood. This TCR came from a man aged 60-69 years with acute or convalescent COVID-19. The chain links TRBV29-1 to TRBJ2-2; D is undetermined. CDR3 sequence (DNA): TGCAGCGTTGAAGAACTCGCTCAAGGGGAGCTGTTTTTT. Translation gives CSVEELAQGELFF.